This T cell receptor (beta chain) is drawn from a study of cytomegalovirus exposure and HLA in healthy donors (dated by TCRdb to 2016 to 2017). Looking at the study overall: An earlier analysis of around 600 of the donors reported 250 to 300 Gb of sequence data and around 110 million unique TCR beta sequences from some 180 million T cells. About 300 gigabases of sequencing data and tens of millions of unique TCR sequences were included in an early release covering about 620 HLA-typed donors. Of the 398 genotyped donors, approximately 83% fell in the genetic ancestry cluster associated with self-reported Caucasian donors. The study was designed to test whether signatures of past pathogen exposure could be identified by cataloging public T cell receptors. The T cell repertoires of 670 or so subjects were profiled by immunosequencing and related to cytomegalovirus serostatus. In addition to the first cohort of hundreds of subjects, a separate validation cohort of under 150 different subjects was used. To predict cytomegalovirus infection status, the study brought together high-throughput TCR immunosequencing, statistical association of individual TCRs with disease status, and machine learning. To study patterns of TCR occurrence, a later analysis re-analyzed previously published TCR beta repertoires from 650 to 750 donors and added high-resolution HLA genotyping. Rather than drawing on any new phenotypic data, the later analysis identified candidate immune exposures from TCR beta sequences and the way those sequences occurred across donors. An earlier analysis of around 580 of the donors used high-throughput TCR beta sequencing to judge whether each TCR beta V gene segment behaved as functional or pseudogenic. Alongside the repertoire data, information on donor age, sex, ethnicity and CMV serostatus was compiled. In a later genetic analysis, genome-wide SNP genotypes for about 55% of the roughly 700 donors were used, and that subset was treated as a discovery cohort. Every discovery cohort repertoire had been produced on one sequencing platform. HLA typing included class I and class II loci at four-digit resolution. The number of typed donors differed by locus: about 629-630 for A, B, C, DRB1 and DQB1; approximately 540 for DQA1; approximately 600 for DPA1; and about 450 for DPB1. A handful of DR-DQ haplotypes were handled as single units for association and clustering because linkage in the cohort was strong. Among around 400 genotyped donors of the cohort, an average of approximately 230,000 unique TCR beta nucleotide sequences were sequenced per donor, roughly a sixth of them non-productive. The research as a whole found: Only TCR beta chains were sequenced in this cohort, and the absence of alpha or paired-chain data limited detectable features. Strong co-occurrence of HLA alleles, especially DR and DQ, made assigning TCR associations to individual alleles difficult. The authors suggested that the approach could potentially be extended to other disease states and immunological phenotypes. In a later analysis, HLA-associated TCR beta chains were found to be more clonally expanded and to have lower generation probabilities than equally common non-associated chains. A total of roughly 160 TCR beta chains were listed by the study as associated with cytomegalovirus. Some IMGT-functional V segments, including TRBV6-2 and TRBV6-3, could not be told apart with the 87-base-pair reads, so those segments were excluded. Correlated functional status among segregating V segments might reflect linkage disequilibrium, but an unknown experimental factor could not be ruled out. In an earlier analysis of some 500 of the donors, most TCR beta V segments appeared in productive rearrangements about 87% or about 30% of the time, broadly matching IMGT annotations. V-gene and J-gene trimming of TCR beta chains was associated with a missense DCLRE1C variant in a later genetic analysis, and the association was replicated in an independent cohort. The only immune exposure information available for the cohort was CMV serostatus. In a later analysis, the rate of TCR association differed among HLA loci, with DRB1 alleles having the most associated TCRs and HLA-C alleles having the fewest. In both the original and validation cohorts, the classifier was reported to diagnose cytomegalovirus status with high specificity and sensitivity. In a later analysis, most CMV-associated TCR beta chains were found to appear HLA-restricted, with HLA associations seemingly driven largely by CMV exposure. A later analysis associated about 16,000 TCR beta sequences with specific HLA alleles at a false discovery rate of 0.05. Sequencing depth was assumed to be roughly uniform across donors in the presence/absence analyses, though that assumption may not hold. A group of highly shared sequence variants was considered likely to be a technical artifact of the sequencing pipeline. HLA typing was unavailable for some donors at each locus, so association tests used only the typed subset. A later analysis reported that several top co-occurrence clusters appeared linked to parvovirus B19, influenza, CMV and Epstein-Barr virus. Over 15 rarely observed V segments, including chromosome 9 orphons, were excluded from the earlier analysis of several hundred of the donors because counts were too low. A further reported finding was that TCR beta sequences accurately predicted the HLA-A and HLA-B alleles for most subjects in the first cohort. In vitro tests confirmed that a few of the cytomegalovirus-associated TCR beta chains recognize cytomegalovirus antigens. Most TCR sequences were observed very rarely across donors, whereas some public TCRs were present in many individuals. A later genetic analysis reported fewer N-insertions in productive TCRs among donors in an Asian-associated ancestry cluster than the roughly 700-donor mean.

The cohort was made up of around 720 healthy bone marrow donors. At the time of sampling, every cohort member was nominally healthy, though immune exposures that went unrecorded were likely present. The donor tested CMV seropositive and was one of the 289 seropositive cohort members. A peripheral blood sample was provided by each donor, and peripheral blood mononuclear cells were used for TCR beta sequencing. Genomic DNA was extracted from the blood cell samples with the Qiagen DNeasy Blood Extraction Kit. After removal of 10 bases from V and 8 bases from J, the junction retains 19 bases not matched to a gene. The CDR3 numbers 15 residues from cysteine through phenylalanine. The CDR3 DNA has 45 bases and is translated from base 1. According to the germline V gene (reference sequence), CDR1 reads LNHDA and CDR2 reads SQIVND. For this clone: Its antigen is unknown. Base qualities are not recorded, but no much larger clone differs from it by a single base.

Preparation of the library involved the immunoSEQ multiplex PCR assay. The multiplex PCR relied on a mix of 60 forward primers for TCR Vbeta segments and 13 reverse primers for TCR Jbeta segments. Amplification of the CDR3 region of rearranged TCR beta genes was performed with a multiplex PCR assay on genomic DNA. The Illumina HiSeq System was used to sequence the amplified TCR beta libraries as 87-base-pair reads. From the authors' description of their analysis: In a later analysis, 77 million or so unique TCR beta chains were counted across the 500 to 700 repertoires, and roughly 10 million of these chains were shared by at least two donors. A nearest-neighbor algorithm error-corrected the raw reads and collapsed the reads into unique sequences, merging closely related sequences to remove PCR and sequencing errors. Alignment of CDR3 sequences to IMGT reference sequences was used to assign V, D and J gene segments. For a sequence to be retained, at least a six-nucleotide match to both a V gene segment and a J gene segment was required. A rearrangement was called productive if the CDR3 had no stop codons and remained in frame with V and J, and every other rearrangement was called non-productive. Following IMGT convention, CDR3 was defined as the stretch from the second conserved V-encoded cysteine to the conserved J-encoded phenylalanine. The earlier analysis of a few hundred of the donors excluded any sequence lacking an unambiguous match to a single V gene segment. In an earlier analysis of 587 of the donors, V segments were called functional above 56.7% productive rearrangements and were called segregating when the between-donor standard deviation exceeded 5%. A statistical classification framework was developed to diagnose cytomegalovirus status using the catalog of TCR beta chain sequences. In a later analysis, V and J genes were assigned by comparing TCR nucleotide sequences against IMGT/GENE-DB human TR gene sequences. The TCRdist pipeline was used in a later analysis to assign CDR3 sequences and most-parsimonious VDJ recombination scenarios. In a later analysis, each TCR beta chain was defined by its CDR3 amino acid sequence together with its V-gene family, and reads without a unique V-gene family were excluded. To address suspected cross-contamination and a sequencing artifact, a later analysis removed a few hundred highly shared, low-generation-probability nucleotide sequences. For each public chain, a later analysis derived a clonal expansion index from normalized ranks of inferred template counts within each repertoire. Generation probabilities in a later analysis came from a VDJ recombination model fitted to out-of-frame rearrangements, and those results were checked against IGoR. In a later analysis, TCR-TCR, TCR-HLA and TCR-CMV co-occurrence was scored with hypergeometric tests, and a repertoire-size bias correction was applied to TCR pairs. To estimate false discovery rates, a later analysis permuted the HLA or CMV assignments 20 times. In a later analysis, co-occurring TCRs were grouped using DBSCAN, and TCRdist sequence similarity was added for clustering within HLA-allele-positive subsets. For co-occurrence clustering, repertoires with fewer than 30,000 or more than 120,000 public chains were excluded, along with five or six repertoires with anomalous nucleotide sharing. Sourced from immuneACCESS, this table was stored by TCRdb with only in-frame sequences that have V and J called. A share of the clones is absent; for the studies checked, an unresolved V gene accounts for under half, and the remainder has no known explanation. That table furnishes V, J and clone size, whereas the DNA furnished D and trimming. The sample contains about 100,000 clones, 74% of them found a single time. The biggest ten clones account for roughly 2.6% of the sample.

The receptor was derived from a man in his fifties or sixties in good health and CMV-seropositive. Sequencing was carried out using PBMCs. The rearranged chain carries TRBV19 and TRBJ1-2; TRBD1 fits 7 bases in the junction. The sequenced DNA is TGTGCCACCTCTCTCACGGGGCAGGGGGATTACGGCTACACCTTC. Translation gives CATSLTGQGDYGYTF.